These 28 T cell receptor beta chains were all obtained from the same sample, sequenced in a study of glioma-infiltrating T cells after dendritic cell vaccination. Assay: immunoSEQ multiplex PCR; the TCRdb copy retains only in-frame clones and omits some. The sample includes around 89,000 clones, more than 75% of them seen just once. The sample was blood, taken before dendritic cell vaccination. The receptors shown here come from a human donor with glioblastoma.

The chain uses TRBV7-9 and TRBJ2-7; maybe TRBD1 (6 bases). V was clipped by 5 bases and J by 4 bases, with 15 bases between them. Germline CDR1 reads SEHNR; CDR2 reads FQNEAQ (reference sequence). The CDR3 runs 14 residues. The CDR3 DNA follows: TGTGCCAGCAGCATTGGGACAACCTGGTACGAGCAGTACTTC. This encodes CASSIGTTWYEQYF.

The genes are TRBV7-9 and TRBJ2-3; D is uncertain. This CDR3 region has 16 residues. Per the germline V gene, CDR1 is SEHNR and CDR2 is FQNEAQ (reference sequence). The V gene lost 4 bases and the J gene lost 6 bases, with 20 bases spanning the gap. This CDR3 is CASSSIQVSVRDTQYF. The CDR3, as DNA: TGTGCCAGCAGCTCCATTCAGGTATCTGTAAGGGATACGCAGTATTTT.

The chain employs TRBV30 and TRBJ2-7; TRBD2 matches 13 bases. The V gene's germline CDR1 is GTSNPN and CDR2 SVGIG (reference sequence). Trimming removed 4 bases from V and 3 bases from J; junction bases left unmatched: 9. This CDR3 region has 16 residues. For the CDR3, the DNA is TGTGCCTGGAACGTTCCGGGACTAGCGGGGATCTACGAGCAGTACTTC. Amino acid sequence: CAWNVPGLAGIYEQYF.

CDR3 coding DNA: TGTGCGAGCGACGTGGGGAGGCCGAACACTGAAGCTTTCTTT. Protein sequence: CASDVGRPNTEAFF. This chain connects TRBV2 to TRBJ1-1, with D hard to call. The CDR3 contains 14 residues. The V gene's germline CDR1 is SNHLY and CDR2 FYNNEI.

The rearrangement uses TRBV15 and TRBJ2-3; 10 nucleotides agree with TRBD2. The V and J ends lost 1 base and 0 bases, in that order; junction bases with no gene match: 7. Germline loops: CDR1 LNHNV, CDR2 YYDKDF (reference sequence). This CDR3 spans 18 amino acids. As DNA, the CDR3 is TGTGCCACCAGCAGAGTCGTCATGACTAGCGGGAGCACAGATACGCAGTATTTT. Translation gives CATSRVVMTSGSTDTQYF.

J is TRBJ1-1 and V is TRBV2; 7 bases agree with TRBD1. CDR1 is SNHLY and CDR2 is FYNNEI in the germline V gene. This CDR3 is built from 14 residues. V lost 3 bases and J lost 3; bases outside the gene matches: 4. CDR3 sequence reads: CASSERGGDTEAFF. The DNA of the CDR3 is TGTGCCAGCAGTGAGCGAGGGGGCGACACTGAAGCTTTCTTT.

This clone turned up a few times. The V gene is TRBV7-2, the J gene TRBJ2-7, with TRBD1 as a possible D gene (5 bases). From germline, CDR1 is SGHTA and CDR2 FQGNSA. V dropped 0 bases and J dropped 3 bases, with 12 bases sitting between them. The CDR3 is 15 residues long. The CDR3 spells CASSLAQDLIYEQYF. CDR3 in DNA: TGTGCCAGCAGCTTAGCACAGGACCTTATCTACGAGCAGTACTTC.

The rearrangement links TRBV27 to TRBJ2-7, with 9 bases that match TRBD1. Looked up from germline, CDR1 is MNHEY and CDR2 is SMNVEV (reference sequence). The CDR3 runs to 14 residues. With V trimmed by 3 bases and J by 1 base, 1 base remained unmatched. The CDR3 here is CASSFGTGSYEQYF. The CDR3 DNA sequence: TGTGCCAGCAGTTTTGGGACAGGGTCCTACGAGCAGTACTTC.

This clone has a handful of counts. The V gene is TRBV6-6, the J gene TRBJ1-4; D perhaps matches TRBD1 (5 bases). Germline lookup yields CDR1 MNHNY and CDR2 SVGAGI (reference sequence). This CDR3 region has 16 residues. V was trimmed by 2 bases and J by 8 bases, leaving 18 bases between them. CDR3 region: CASSYGRGDLWEKLFF. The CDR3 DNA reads TGTGCCAGCAGTTACGGGCGGGGGGACTTGTGGGAAAAACTGTTTTTT.

CDR3: CAWSVSGAGVGEQFF. As DNA, the CDR3 is TGTGCCTGGAGTGTATCTGGGGCAGGGGTTGGTGAGCAGTTCTTC. This chain links TRBV30 with TRBJ2-1; TRBD1 is a possible D gene (6 bases). CDR3 length equals 15 residues. CDR1 and CDR2 from the germline V gene are GTSNPN and SVGIG (reference sequence). V shed 0 bases and J shed 9 bases, with 18 bases lying between them.

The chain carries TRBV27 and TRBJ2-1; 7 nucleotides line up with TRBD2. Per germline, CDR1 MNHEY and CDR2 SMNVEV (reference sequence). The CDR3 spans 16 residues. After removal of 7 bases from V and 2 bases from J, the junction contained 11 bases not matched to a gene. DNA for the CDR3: TGTGCCAGCACAAGTCTTCTAGCGGCCCCCTACAATGAGCAGTTCTTC. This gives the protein CASTSLLAAPYNEQFF.

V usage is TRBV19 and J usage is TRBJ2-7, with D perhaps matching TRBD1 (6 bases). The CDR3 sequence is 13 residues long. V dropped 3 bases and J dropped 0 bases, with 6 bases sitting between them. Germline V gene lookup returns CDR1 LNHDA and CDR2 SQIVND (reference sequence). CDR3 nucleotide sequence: TGTGCCAGTAGTATGGACAGCTCCTACGAGCAGTACTTC. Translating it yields CASSMDSSYEQYF.

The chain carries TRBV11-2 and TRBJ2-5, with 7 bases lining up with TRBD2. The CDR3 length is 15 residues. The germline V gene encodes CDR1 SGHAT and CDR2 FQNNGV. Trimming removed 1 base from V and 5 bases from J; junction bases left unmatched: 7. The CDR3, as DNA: TGTGCCAGCAGCTTAGGGGAGGGCCGATTGGAGACCCAGTACTTC. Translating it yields CASSLGEGRLETQYF.

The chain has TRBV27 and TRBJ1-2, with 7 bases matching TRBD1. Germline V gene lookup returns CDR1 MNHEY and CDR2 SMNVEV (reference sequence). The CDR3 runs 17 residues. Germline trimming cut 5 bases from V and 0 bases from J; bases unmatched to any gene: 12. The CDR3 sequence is CASSLLSGTVTNYGYTF. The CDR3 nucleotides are TGTGCCAGCAGTCTCCTATCCGGGACAGTAACTAACTATGGCTACACCTTC.

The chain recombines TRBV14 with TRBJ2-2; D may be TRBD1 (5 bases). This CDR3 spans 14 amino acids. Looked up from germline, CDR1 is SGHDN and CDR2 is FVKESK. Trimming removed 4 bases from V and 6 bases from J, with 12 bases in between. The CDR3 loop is CASSLPQGPGELFF. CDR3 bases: TGTGCCAGCAGCCTCCCGCAGGGTCCCGGGGAGCTGTTTTTT.

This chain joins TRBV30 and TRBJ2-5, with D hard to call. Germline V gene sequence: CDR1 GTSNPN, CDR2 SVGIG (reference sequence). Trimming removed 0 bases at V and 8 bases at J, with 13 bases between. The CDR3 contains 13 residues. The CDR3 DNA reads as TGTGCCTGGAGTGTACTCGGGTGGAGCACCCAGTACTTC. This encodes CAWSVLGWSTQYF.

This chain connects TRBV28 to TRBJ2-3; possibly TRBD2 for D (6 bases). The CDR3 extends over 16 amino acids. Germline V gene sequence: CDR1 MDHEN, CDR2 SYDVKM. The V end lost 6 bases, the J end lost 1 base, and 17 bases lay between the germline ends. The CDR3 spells CASRRAGSPRTDTQYF. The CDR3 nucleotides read TGTGCCAGCAGACGGGCGGGGTCACCCCGCACAGATACGCAGTATTTT.

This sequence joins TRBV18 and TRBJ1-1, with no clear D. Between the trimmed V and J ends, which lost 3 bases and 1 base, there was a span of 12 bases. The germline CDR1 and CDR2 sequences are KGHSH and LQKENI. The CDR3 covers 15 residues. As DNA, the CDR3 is TGTGCCAGCTCACCGGGTCCAGGAAAGAACACTGAAGCTTTCTTT. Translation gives CASSPGPGKNTEAFF.

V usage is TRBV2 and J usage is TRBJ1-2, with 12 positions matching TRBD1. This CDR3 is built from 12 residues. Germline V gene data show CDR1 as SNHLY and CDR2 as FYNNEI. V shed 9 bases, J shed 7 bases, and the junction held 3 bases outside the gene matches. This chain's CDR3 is CARGQGASGYTF. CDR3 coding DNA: TGTGCCAGGGGACAGGGGGCAAGTGGCTACACCTTC.

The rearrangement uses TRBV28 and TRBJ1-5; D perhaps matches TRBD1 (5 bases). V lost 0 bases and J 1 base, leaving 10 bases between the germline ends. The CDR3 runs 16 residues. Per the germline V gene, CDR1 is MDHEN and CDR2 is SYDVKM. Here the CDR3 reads CASSLWAGVSNQPQHF. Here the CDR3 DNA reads TGTGCCAGCAGTTTATGGGCGGGGGTGAGCAATCAGCCCCAGCATTTT.

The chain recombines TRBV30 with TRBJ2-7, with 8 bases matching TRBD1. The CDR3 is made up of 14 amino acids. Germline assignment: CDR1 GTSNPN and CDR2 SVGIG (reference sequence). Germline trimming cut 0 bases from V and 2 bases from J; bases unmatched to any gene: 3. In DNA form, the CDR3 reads TGTGCCTGGAGTGTTCGGACAGGGCCCTACGAGCAGTACTTC. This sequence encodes CAWSVRTGPYEQYF.

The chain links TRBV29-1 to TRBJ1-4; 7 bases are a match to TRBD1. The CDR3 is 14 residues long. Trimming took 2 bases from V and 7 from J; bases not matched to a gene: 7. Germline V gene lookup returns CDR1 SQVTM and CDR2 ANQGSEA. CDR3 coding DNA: TGCAGCGTTGAAACAGGGGAATGGGGTGAAAAACTGTTTTTT. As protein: CSVETGEWGEKLFF.

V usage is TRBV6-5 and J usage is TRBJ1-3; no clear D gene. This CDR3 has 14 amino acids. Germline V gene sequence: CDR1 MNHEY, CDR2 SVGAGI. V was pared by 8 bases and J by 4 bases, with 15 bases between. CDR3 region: CASRVGSPGNTIYF. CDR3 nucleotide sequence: TGTGCCAGCCGAGTAGGGAGCCCCGGAAACACCATATATTTT.

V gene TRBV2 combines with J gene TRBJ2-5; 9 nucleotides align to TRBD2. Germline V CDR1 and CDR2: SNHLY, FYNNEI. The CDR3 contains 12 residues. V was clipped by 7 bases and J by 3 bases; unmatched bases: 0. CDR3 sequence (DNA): TGTGCCAGCAAGCGGGGGGAAGAGACCCAGTACTTC. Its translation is CASKRGEETQYF.

CDR3 region: CASSLLRAQGGTEAFF. The CDR3 nucleotides are TGTGCCAGCAGCCTGCTTCGGGCACAGGGGGGTACTGAAGCTTTCTTT. The rearrangement uses TRBV7-6 and TRBJ1-1; 8 positions match TRBD1. This CDR3 is 16 amino acids long. The J segment lost 5 bases and the V segment lost 5 bases, leaving 13 bases of the junction unmatched. Germline V gene lookup returns CDR1 SGHVS and CDR2 FNYEAQ.

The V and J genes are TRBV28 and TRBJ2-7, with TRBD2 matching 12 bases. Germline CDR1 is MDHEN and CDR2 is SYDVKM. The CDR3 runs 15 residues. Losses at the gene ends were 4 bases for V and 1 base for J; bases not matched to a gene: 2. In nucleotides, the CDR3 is TGTGCCAGCAGTTCACTAGCGGGGGGTTCCTACGAGCAGTACTTC. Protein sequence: CASSSLAGGSYEQYF.

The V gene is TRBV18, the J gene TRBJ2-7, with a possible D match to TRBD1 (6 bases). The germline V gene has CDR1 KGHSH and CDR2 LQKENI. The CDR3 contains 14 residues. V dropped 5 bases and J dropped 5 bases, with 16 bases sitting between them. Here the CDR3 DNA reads TGTGCCAGCTCAGCCGACAGGCTCGTTCACGAGCAGTACTTC. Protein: CASSADRLVHEQYF.

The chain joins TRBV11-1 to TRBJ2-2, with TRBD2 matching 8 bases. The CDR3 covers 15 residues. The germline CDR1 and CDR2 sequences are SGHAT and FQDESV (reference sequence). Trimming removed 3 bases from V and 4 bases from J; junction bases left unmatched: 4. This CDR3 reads CASSFLGTSTGELFF. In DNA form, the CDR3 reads TGTGCCAGCAGCTTTCTTGGGACTAGCACCGGGGAGCTGTTTTTT.